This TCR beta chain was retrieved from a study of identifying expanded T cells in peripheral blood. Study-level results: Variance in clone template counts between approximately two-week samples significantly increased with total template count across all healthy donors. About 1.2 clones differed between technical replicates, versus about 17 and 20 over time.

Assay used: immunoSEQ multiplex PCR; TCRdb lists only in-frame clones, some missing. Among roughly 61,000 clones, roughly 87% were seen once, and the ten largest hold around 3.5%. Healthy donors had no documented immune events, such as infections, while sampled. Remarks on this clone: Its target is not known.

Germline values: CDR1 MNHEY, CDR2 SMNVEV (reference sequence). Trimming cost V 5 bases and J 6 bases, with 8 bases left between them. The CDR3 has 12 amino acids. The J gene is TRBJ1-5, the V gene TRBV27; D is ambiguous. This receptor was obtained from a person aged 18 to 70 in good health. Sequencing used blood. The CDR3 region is CASSAFGQPQHF. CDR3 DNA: TGTGCCAGCAGTGCGTTTGGTCAGCCCCAGCATTTT.